The clone carrying this TCR beta chain was seen just once. The data belong to a study of blood T cell repertoires in COVID-19. Study-level information: Samples taken during acute and convalescent COVID-19 were collected in the United States, Italy and Spain.

The table came from immunoSEQ multiplex PCR; TCRdb's copy has only in-frame clones and leaves some out. Among 150,000 to 190,000 clones listed, 75% to 85% were seen once. This CDR3 has 14 residues. V was shortened by 7 bases and J by 0 bases, with 11 bases between the two germline ends. Germline V gene sequence: CDR1 MDHEN, CDR2 SYDVKM. V is TRBV28 and J is TRBJ2-3; no clear D. The material sequenced was peripheral blood. This TCR came from a woman between 50 and 59 years old with acute or convalescent COVID-19. This CDR3 is CASMSGTSTDTQYF. The CDR3 nucleotides read TGTGCCAGCATGTCGGGTACTAGCACAGATACGCAGTATTTT.